This T cell receptor (beta chain) comes out of a study of CD4 T cells in relation to SARS-CoV-2 and coronaviruses. A word on this clone: Its antigen is undetermined.

CDR3 length: 14 residues. From germline, CDR1 is SGHTA and CDR2 FQGNSA. V was cut by 2 bases and J by 4 bases, with 11 bases left in between. Assay: immunoSEQ multiplex PCR; the TCRdb copy retains only in-frame clones and omits some. The sample has tens of thousands of clones; just over 75% are singletons. The sequence derives from an adult with COVID-19. The chain joins TRBV7-2 to TRBJ2-5; TRBD2 might be the D (5 bases). Input material: memory CD4+ T cells from PBMCs, cultured in vitro. The CDR3 sequence is CASSLSGVGETQYF. CDR3 nucleotides: TGTGCCAGCAGCTTATCCGGGGTGGGAGAGACCCAGTACTTC. The variable domain in full, with the rest retrieved from reference TRBV7-2 and TRBJ2-5, is GAGVSQSPSNKVTEKGKDVELRCDPISGHTALYWYRQSLGQGLEFLIYFQGNSAPDKSGLPSDRFSAERTGGSVSTLTIQRTQQEDSAVYLCASSLSGVGETQYFGPGTRLLVL.